This TCR beta chain was sequenced during a study of T-cell memory formation after mild COVID-19. Study overall: There were largely donor-specific TCR clusters. The study's findings and limits: Proof of SARS-CoV-2 specificity was absent for the second-wave clones that crested on day 37.

In TCRdb, the 5' RACE reads were re-called with MiXCR into one record per CDR3 protein. The sample carries 140,000 or so distinct CDR3 sequences, about a fifth recorded once. Remarks on this clonotype: No antigen is known for it.

V trimming: 1 base; J trimming: 5 bases; junction bases outside the gene matches: 13. Germline V gene data show CDR1 as SEHNR and CDR2 as FQNEAQ (reference sequence). The CDR3 contains 17 residues. This receptor was identified in an adult woman who had mild COVID-19 (a few samples of this study predate the infection). Cell type and time point are not known. This chain links TRBV7-9 with TRBJ2-5, with TRBD2 matching over 7 bases. Sample: PBMCs or a T cell subset sorted from them (not recorded which). In nucleotides, the CDR3 is TGTGCCAGCAGCTTAGGTCCGTTGGGGACTAACGGCGAGACCCAGTACTTC. Translation gives CASSLGPLGTNGETQYF. Drawing the rest from reference TRBV7-9 and TRBJ2-5, the complete variable domain is DTGVSQNPRHKITKRGQNVTFRCDPISEHNRLYWYRQTLGQGPEFLTYFQNEAQLEKSRLLSDRFSAERPKGSFSTLEIQRTEQGDSAMYLCASSLGPLGTNGETQYFGPGTRLLVL.